This T cell receptor (beta chain) was captured by sequencing in a study of regulatory T cells in long-lasting Graves disease. Whole-study findings and limits: With 2,741 shared public clonotypes, persistent patients exceeded new patients, who shared 950 to 1,000. The study found TRBV28, TRBJ1-2 and TRBJ2-5 favored in persistent disease.

iRepertoire HTBI primers and Arm-PCR of CDR3 regions built TCR beta libraries. TCRdb fed the multiplex PCR reads into MiXCR, producing one record per CDR3 protein. The table includes approximately 300,000 distinct CDR3 sequences, roughly 18% detected once. With regard to this clonotype: The antigen remains undetermined.

CDR3 length equals 13 residues. V shed 9 bases and J shed 2 bases, with 8 bases lying between them. Per the germline V gene, CDR1 is LNHNV and CDR2 is YYDKDF (reference sequence). The time point denotes: newly diagnosed GD, antithyroid drugs for less than 3 months. PBMC RNA was the source of the TCR library. An endocrinology unit in Xi'an, China, supplied the patients. Into tubes containing EDTA, approximately 9 milliliters of peripheral blood were drawn. This chain uses TRBV15 with TRBJ2-6; weak D call: TRBD1 (5 bases). The sequence derives from a female donor with Graves disease. The material sequenced was peripheral blood mononuclear cells (PBMCs), taken at new diagnosis, from a patient treated with antithyroid drugs. The CDR3 is CATQGTGANVLTF. The CDR3 DNA reads TGTGCCACGCAGGGCACTGGGGCCAACGTCCTGACTTTC.